This TCR beta chain was profiled in a study of cytomegalovirus exposure and HLA in healthy donors. General study findings and limits: In vitro testing confirmed a few CMV-associated chains as specific for CMV antigens.

About this clone itself: Its matching antigen is unknown.

The PCR made use of 60 Vbeta and 13 Jbeta primers. Sequencing was performed with immunoSEQ multiplex PCR; in TCRdb, only in-frame clones are kept and a portion is missing. The sample has tens of thousands of clones, roughly three quarters seen once; the top ten hold roughly 3%. The CDR3 loop spans 14 amino acids. In germline, CDR1 is SGHRS, CDR2 YFSETQ. The V gene lost 0 bases and the J gene lost 2 bases, with 9 bases spanning the gap. This chain uses TRBV5-1 with TRBJ2-7; no clear D gene. The sequenced sample consisted of PBMCs. This clonotype was sampled from a woman aged 25 to 45 in good health and CMV-seronegative. The CDR3 loop reads CASSLDSLAYEQYF. The CDR3 DNA follows: TGCGCCAGCAGCTTGGACAGCCTCGCCTACGAGCAGTACTTC. The variable domain in full, with the rest retrieved from reference TRBV5-1 and TRBJ2-7, is KAGVTQTPRYLIKTRGQQVTLSCSPISGHRSVSWYQQTPGQGLQFLFEYFSETQRNKGNFPGRFSGRQFSNSRSEMNVSTLELGDSALYLCASSLDSLAYEQYFGPGTRLTVT.